A selection of T cell receptor beta chains follows, all from one sample in a study of blood T cell repertoires in COVID-19. Here immunoSEQ multiplex PCR was the method, and the copy in TCRdb shows in-frame clones only, minus some. The sample carries roughly 100,000 clones, 84% recorded once. Source material: peripheral blood. The receptors shown here come from a human donor in a cohort sampled during active or convalescent COVID-19. CDR3s include the opening cysteine and the closing phenylalanine or tryptophan. D genes are given only for firm matches. Rows may omit the clone size; those that give it use once, few, many or a size class.

D | size | J | V | DNA | CDR3
NA | NA | TRBJ1-1 | TRBV5-1 | TGCGCCAGCAGCTTGGATGGGGCGGCGAACACTGAAGCTTTCTTT | CASSLDGAANTEAFF
NA | NA | TRBJ1-4 | TRBV7-8 | TGTGCCAGCAGCTGGACCCAGGGCCAAGGGGAAAAACTGTTTTTT | CASSWTQGQGEKLFF
NA | NA | TRBJ2-2 | TRBV9 | TGTGCCAGCAGCGTACGGTACACCGGGGAGCTGTTTTTT | CASSVRYTGELFF
TRBD2 | NA | TRBJ2-3 | TRBV3-1/TRBV3-2 | TGTGCCAGCAGCCAAGAAGGTAGCGGGAGTGGCACGCAGTATTTT | CASSQEGSGSGTQYF
NA | NA | TRBJ2-2 | TRBV18 | TGTGCCAGCTCACCGTCACACCTTCTTCCGTTTTTT | CASSPSHLLPFF
NA | NA | TRBJ1-4 | TRBV27 | TGTGCCAGCAGTTTGTCAGGGGTTGAAAAACTGTTTTTT | CASSLSGVEKLFF
NA | NA | TRBJ2-5 | TRBV2 | TGTGCCAGCGTTTTACAGGGTTGGGAGACCCAGTACTTC | CASVLQGWETQYF
NA | NA | TRBJ1-5 | TRBV6-1 | TGTGCCAGCAGTGAATGGCTAACCGGGAATAGCAATCAGCCCCAGCATTTT | CASSEWLTGNSNQPQHF
TRBD1 | NA | TRBJ1-6 | TRBV5-1 | TGCGCCAGCAGCTCGCGGGACAGGGGCTCTTCCTATAATTCACCCCTCCACTTT | CASSSRDRGSSYNSPLHF
NA | NA | TRBJ2-3 | TRBV28 | TGTGCCAGCAGTTCTTGGACAAGGAGCACAGATACGCAGTATTTT | CASSSWTRSTDTQYF
TRBD1 | few | TRBJ1-4 | TRBV7-9 | TGTGCCAGCAGCTCGTGGACAGGGAGGGGTGAAAAACTGTTTTTT | CASSSWTGRGEKLFF
NA | NA | TRBJ2-3 | TRBV6-9 | TGTGCCAGCAGTTACGGGGTAGATACGCAGTATTTT | CASSYGVDTQYF
TRBD1 | NA | TRBJ1-5 | TRBV10-3 | TGTGCCATCAATGGACAGGGGGCAGGGCAGCCCCAGCATTTT | CAINGQGAGQPQHF
NA | NA | TRBJ2-3 | TRBV7-2 | TGTGCCAGCAGCTTGAGCCCCTCGGATACGCAGTATTTT | CASSLSPSDTQYF
NA | few | TRBJ1-4 | TRBV3-1/TRBV3-2 | TGTGCCAGCAGCCAAGGGGGGGCTAATGAAAAACTGTTTTTT | CASSQGGANEKLFF
NA | NA | TRBJ1-2 | TRBV5-1 | TGCGCCAGCAGCGGGCAGGGAAACTATGGCTACACCTTC | CASSGQGNYGYTF
NA | NA | TRBJ1-1 | TRBV29-1 | TGCAGCGTTGTGGGGAGGGCTGAAGCTTTCTTT | CSVVGRAEAFF
TRBD1 | NA | TRBJ1-1 | TRBV11-2 | TGTGCCAGCCGACAGGGGGATGGGAACACTGAAGCTTTCTTT | CASRQGDGNTEAFF
TRBD1 | NA | TRBJ2-3 | TRBV5-1 | TGCGCCAGCAGGTTGGACAGGGGCGGAGATACGCAGTATTTT | CASRLDRGGDTQYF
NA | few | TRBJ1-5 | TRBV24-1 | TGTGCCACCAGTGATTTTAACATCGATCAGCCCCAGCATTTT | CATSDFNIDQPQHF
NA | NA | TRBJ1-3 | TRBV9 | TGTGCCAGCAGCGCCTCAATTAGCTCTGGAAACACCATATATTTT | CASSASISSGNTIYF
NA | NA | TRBJ2-7 | TRBV7-2 | TGTGCCAGCAGCTTAGGGCGGGTGGCCTACGAGCAGTACTTC | CASSLGRVAYEQYF
TRBD2 | NA | TRBJ2-2 | TRBV2 | TGTGCCAGCAGTGCTGATTGGACTAGCGGAAGAACCGGGGAGCTGTTTTTT | CASSADWTSGRTGELFF
NA | few | TRBJ2-1 | TRBV7-3 | TGTGCCAGCAGCACCGCTAGTCGCCCCTACAATGAGCAGTTCTTC | CASSTASRPYNEQFF
NA | NA | TRBJ2-2 | TRBV7-7 | TGTGCTAGCAGCGCGGCGGGGGCCTACACCGGGGAGCTGTTTTTT | CASSAAGAYTGELFF
TRBD1 | NA | TRBJ1-2 | TRBV24-1 | TGTGCCACCAGTGAATCAGGGGGCCGCTATGGCTACACCTTC | CATSESGGRYGYTF
NA | few | TRBJ2-1 | TRBV5-1 | TGCGCCAGCAGCTTGGCGGGGTATGAGCAGTTCTTC | CASSLAGYEQFF
TRBD1 | NA | TRBJ2-4 | TRBV6-1 | TGTGCCAGCAGTGAAGTTGGGACAGGGGCCTTTAAAAACATTCAGTACTTC | CASSEVGTGAFKNIQYF
NA | few | TRBJ1-3 | TRBV12-3/TRBV12-4 | TGTGCCAGCAGCCTTGGCCCGGGGGAATTATATTTT | CASSLGPGELYF
TRBD2 | NA | TRBJ2-3 | TRBV7-2 | TGTGCCAGCAGCGGGGACGGGGGGTCAAGCACAGATACGCAGTATTTT | CASSGDGGSSTDTQYF
NA | few | TRBJ1-6 | TRBV11-3 | TGTGCCAGCAGCATCGGGACGGACAGTTCACCCCTCCACTTT | CASSIGTDSSPLHF
TRBD1 | NA | TRBJ1-2 | TRBV4-3 | TGCGCCAGCAGCCCGGGACAGGCCTATGGCTACACCTTC | CASSPGQAYGYTF
TRBD1 | few | TRBJ1-2 | TRBV19 | TGTGCCAGTAGTATAAAGAGGGGGACAGGACAAAACTATGGCTACACCTTC | CASSIKRGTGQNYGYTF
NA | NA | TRBJ1-1 | TRBV19 | TGTGCCAGTGGGCCCATAAACACTGAAGCTTTCTTT | CASGPINTEAFF
TRBD1 | NA | TRBJ2-7 | TRBV12-5 | TGTGCTAGTGGTTTGGTACTGGGACAGGGGACTCTGTCGCCCAACTACGAGCAGTACTTC | CASGLVLGQGTLSPNYEQYF
TRBD1 | NA | TRBJ2-7 | TRBV6-5 | TGTGCCAGCAGTCCCCGGACAGGGGGGAACTACGAGCAGTACTTC | CASSPRTGGNYEQYF
NA | few | TRBJ1-5 | TRBV27 | TGTGCCAGCAGTCAGGCCCTTGACAGGATGGGCAATCAGCCCCAGCATTTT | CASSQALDRMGNQPQHF
NA | NA | TRBJ1-1 | TRBV24-1 | TGTGCCACCAGTACAGGGCAAGACACTGAAGCTTTCTTT | CATSTGQDTEAFF
NA | NA | TRBJ2-1 | TRBV19 | TGTGCCAGTAGTCCCCATACCGGGACAAGGACCAATGAGCAGTTCTTC | CASSPHTGTRTNEQFF
NA | NA | TRBJ1-1 | TRBV7-2 | TGTGCCAGCAGCTCTCCTTACCCTCTCGGGACTGAAGCTTTCTTT | CASSSPYPLGTEAFF
NA | NA | TRBJ1-2 | TRBV27 | TGTGCCAGCAAACCCTTGGACAGAGCTAACTATGGCTACACCTTC | CASKPLDRANYGYTF
NA | NA | TRBJ2-1 | TRBV7-9 | TGTGCCAGCAGCTTCCCCCCGGAGAGGGCAGCCTACAATGAGCAGTTCTTC | CASSFPPERAAYNEQFF
NA | NA | TRBJ2-1 | TRBV6-5 | TGTGGGTCCCGCCCCGAGGCCCTGGGAGAAAATGAGCAGTTCTTC | CGSRPEALGENEQFF
TRBD1 | few | TRBJ1-2 | TRBV9 | TGTGCCAGCAGTAAAGGGGGCGATAACTATGGCTACACCTTC | CASSKGGDNYGYTF
TRBD2 | NA | TRBJ2-1 | TRBV19 | TGTGCCAGTAGTATGTCTGTAGGGGAGGGTAATGAGCAGTTCTTC | CASSMSVGEGNEQFF
NA | NA | TRBJ1-4 | TRBV27 | TGTGCCAGCAGTTTACATAGTCTAAATGAAAAACTGTTTTTT | CASSLHSLNEKLFF
NA | once | TRBJ2-7 | TRBV19 | TGTGCCAGTAGTATCGGGGGACGGGTGGGACAGAGAGAGCAGTACTTC | CASSIGGRVGQREQYF
NA | NA | TRBJ2-1 | TRBV6-5 | TGCTATAGAGCGGGCATGAATGAGCAGTTCTTC | CYRAGMNEQFF
TRBD1 | NA | TRBJ2-5 | TRBV5-1 | TGCGCCAGCAGCGGGCTTGAAGGGGGCGCGGAGACCCAGTACTTC | CASSGLEGGAETQYF
NA | NA | TRBJ1-2 | TRBV2 | TGTGCCAGCAGCGCTAACTATGGCTACACCTTC | CASSANYGYTF